A selection of T cell receptor beta chains follows, all from one sample in a study of identifying expanded T cells in peripheral blood. TCRdb's copy holds only in-frame clones and misses some; the assay was immunoSEQ multiplex PCR. The sample records 100,000 to 150,000 clones, about 86% being singletons. Sequenced material: blood. The origin of the receptors is a person aged 18-70 years in good health. Each CDR3 is given without its conserved first and last residue. The listing skips clone size in some rows; elsewhere it reads once, few, many or a size class.

>TRBV6-1|NA
ASSEIVNTEAF
>TRBV30|NA
AWSALEAQY
>TRBV29-1|NA
SVNRDRGQAF
>TRBV10-3|NA
AISGNLGTSGSTDTQY
>TRBV2|NA
ASRDFRDRGSPLH
>TRBV5-1|once
ASSAGQGVYNEQF
>TRBV7-2|NA
ASSIKQGNQPQH
>TRBV5-1|NA
ASSLALRTGDDGYT
>TRBV7-9|NA
ASSLMNTGTEGEKLF
>TRBV6-5|NA
ASSYSMYPTNEKLF
>TRBV2|NA
ASKHRDWDEKLF
>TRBV2|NA
ASSVSRSGNTIY
>TRBV2|few
ASSESRDQPQH
>TRBV7-2|once
ASSLQRGSYEQY
>TRBV28|NA
ASSFSPGGGVGQETQY
>TRBV9|NA
ASSVVETLLYEQY
>TRBV28|NA
ASIGRQGLSNQPQH
>TRBV19|once
ASSIGGNEQY
>TRBV29-1|NA
SVEVAGTYEQY
>TRBV2|NA
ASKEGGVETQY
>TRBV10-1|NA
ASSESRAGGRGNIQY
>TRBV7-8|NA
ASSPSHSGGETQY
>TRBV2|NA
ASKGGDSGANVLT
>TRBV27|NA
ASSLSMGGGQPQH
>TRBV19|NA
ASSIFDAHYEQY
>TRBV6-1|NA
ASSETSGSLDTQY
>TRBV5-1|NA
ASSERGAGELF
>TRBV2|NA
ASKFGQSNEKLF
>TRBV9|NA
ASSVAGYSYEQY
>TRBV14|NA
ASSQDDSWGTGANVLT
>TRBV28|NA
ASSNGAEAF
>TRBV10-1|NA
GLGAGVKETQY
>TRBV4-1|NA
ASSQGAGGSYEQY
>TRBV18|NA
ASSPPGGVTEAF
>TRBV5-4|NA
ASSFSSGAYEQY
>TRBV5-4|NA
ASSPEDRGSLEQY
>TRBV12-2|NA
ASRFPGQGKFSYEQY
>TRBV4-1|few
ASSRSGTPGGNTEAF
>TRBV25-1|once
ASSEWGQEETQY
>TRBV7-3|NA
ASSLSEISNQPQH
>TRBV6-1|once
ASSEPPRRQTNQPQH
>TRBV18|NA
ASAQTDNYGYT
>TRBV27|NA
ASSLIRTSGRNEQY
>TRBV11-3|NA
ASSLAGGNEQF
>TRBV13|NA
ASSFRGPATNEKLF